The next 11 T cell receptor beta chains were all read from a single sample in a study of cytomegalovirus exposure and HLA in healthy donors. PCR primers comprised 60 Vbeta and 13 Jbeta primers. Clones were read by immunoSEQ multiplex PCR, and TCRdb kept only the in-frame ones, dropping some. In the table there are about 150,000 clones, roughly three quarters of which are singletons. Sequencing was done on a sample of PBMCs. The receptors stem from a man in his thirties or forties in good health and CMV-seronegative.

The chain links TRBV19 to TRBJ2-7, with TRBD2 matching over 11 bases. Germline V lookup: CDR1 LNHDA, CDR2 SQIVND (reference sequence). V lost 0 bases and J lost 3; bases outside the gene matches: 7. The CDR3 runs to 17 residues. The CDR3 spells CASSIDLRTSGSYEQYF. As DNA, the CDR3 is TGTGCCAGTAGTATAGATCTGCGAACTAGCGGGAGCTACGAGCAGTACTTC. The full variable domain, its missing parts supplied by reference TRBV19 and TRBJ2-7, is DGGITQSPKYLFRKEGQNVTLSCEQNLNHDAMYWYRQDPGQGLRLIYYSQIVNDFQKGDIAEGYSVSREKKESFPLTVTSAQKNPTAFYLCASSIDLRTSGSYEQYFGPGTRLTVT.

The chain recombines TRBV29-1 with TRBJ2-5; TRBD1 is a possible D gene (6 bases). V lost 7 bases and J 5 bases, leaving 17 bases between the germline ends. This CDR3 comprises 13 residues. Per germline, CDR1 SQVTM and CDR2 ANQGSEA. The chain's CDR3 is CSGVDSRRETQYF. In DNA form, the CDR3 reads TGCAGCGGGGTGGACAGCCGCCGGGAGACCCAGTACTTC.

The CDR3 loop is CASSDPGQGPGGYTF. CDR3 nucleotide sequence: TGTGCCAGTAGTGATCCGGGACAGGGGCCTGGTGGCTACACCTTC. The V gene is TRBV19, the J gene TRBJ1-2, with 10 bases lining up with TRBD1. Germline loops: CDR1 LNHDA, CDR2 SQIVND (reference sequence). This CDR3 contains 15 residues. Trimming at V came to 5 bases and at J to 7 bases, leaving 10 bases not matched to a gene.

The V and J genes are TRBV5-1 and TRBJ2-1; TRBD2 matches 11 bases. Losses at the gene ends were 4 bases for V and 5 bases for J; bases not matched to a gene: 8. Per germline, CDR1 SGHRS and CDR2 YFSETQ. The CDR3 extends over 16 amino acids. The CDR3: CASSVAGGPDHNEQFF. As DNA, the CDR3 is TGCGCCAGCAGCGTAGCGGGAGGGCCTGACCACAATGAGCAGTTCTTC.

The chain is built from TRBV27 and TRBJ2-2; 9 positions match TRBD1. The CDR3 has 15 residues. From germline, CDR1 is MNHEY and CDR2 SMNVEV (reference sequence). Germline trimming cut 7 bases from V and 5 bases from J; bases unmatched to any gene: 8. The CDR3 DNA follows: TGTGCCAGCACCACGACAGGGGGTCGTACCGGGGAGCTGTTTTTT. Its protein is CASTTTGGRTGELFF.

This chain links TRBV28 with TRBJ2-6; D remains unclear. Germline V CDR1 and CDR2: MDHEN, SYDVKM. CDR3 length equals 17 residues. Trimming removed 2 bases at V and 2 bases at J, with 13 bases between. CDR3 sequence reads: CASSLNLVKPGANVLTF. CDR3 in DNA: TGTGCCAGCAGTTTAAACCTCGTTAAGCCTGGGGCCAACGTCCTGACTTTC.

CDR3 sequence reads: CASSYETSRSSYEQYF. The CDR3 DNA is TGTGCCAGCAGTTACGAGACTAGCCGGAGCTCCTACGAGCAGTACTTC. The V gene is TRBV6-6, the J gene TRBJ2-7, with TRBD2 matching over 7 bases. The J segment lost 0 bases and the V segment lost 2 bases, leaving 7 bases of the junction unmatched. Germline loops: CDR1 MNHNY, CDR2 SVGAGI (reference sequence). CDR3 length: 16 residues.

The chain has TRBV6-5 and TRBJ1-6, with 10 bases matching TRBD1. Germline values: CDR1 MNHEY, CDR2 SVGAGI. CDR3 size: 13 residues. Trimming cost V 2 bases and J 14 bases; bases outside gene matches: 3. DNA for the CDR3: TGTGCCAGCAGTTACGGGGACAGGGGTACCCTCCACTTT. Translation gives CASSYGDRGTLHF.

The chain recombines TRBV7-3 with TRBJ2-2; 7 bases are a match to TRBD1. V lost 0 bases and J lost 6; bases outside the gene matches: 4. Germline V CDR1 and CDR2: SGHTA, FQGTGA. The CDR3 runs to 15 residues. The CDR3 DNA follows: TGTGCCAGCAGCTTAACACAGGGGATACCCGGGGAGCTGTTTTTT. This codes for CASSLTQGIPGELFF.

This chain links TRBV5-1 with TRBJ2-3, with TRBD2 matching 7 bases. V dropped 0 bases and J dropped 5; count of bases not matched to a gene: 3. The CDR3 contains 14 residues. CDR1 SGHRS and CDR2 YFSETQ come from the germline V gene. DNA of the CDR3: TGCGCCAGCAGCTTGGGCGGGAGACGAGATACGCAGTATTTT. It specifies CASSLGGRRDTQYF.

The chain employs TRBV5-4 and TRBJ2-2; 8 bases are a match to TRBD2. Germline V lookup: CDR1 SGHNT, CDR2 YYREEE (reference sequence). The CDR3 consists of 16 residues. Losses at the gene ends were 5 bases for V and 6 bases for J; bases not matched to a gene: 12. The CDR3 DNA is TGTGCCAGCAGTCCCATCGGGACTAGGGGGTCCGGGGAGCTGTTTTTT. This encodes CASSPIGTRGSGELFF.